This T cell receptor (beta chain) was captured in a study of blood T cell repertoires in COVID-19 (dated by TCRdb to 2020 to 2021). For the wider study: Collaborator samples came from the United States, Italy and Spain and covered acute and convalescent phases of COVID-19. The prospective study material was composed of cDNA or gDNA derived from T cells, B-cell-depleted T cells, or PBMCs. Subjects who had been exposed to COVID-19, were actively infected with it, or had recovered from it provided the deeply sampled blood TCRbeta repertoires that made up the dataset. The repertoires were made available in a free public database intended to serve as a resource for research on the immune response to SARS-CoV-2. Where available, HLA class I and class II types were taken from metadata supplied by the sample provider and were not determined by assay-based typing. Nearly every sample came with metadata listing a de-identified subject ID, COVID-19 status, age in years and sex. The samples were drawn from the first 160 participants of the ongoing ImmuneRACE study and from some 1,300 subjects provided by 6 global collaborators.

In the prospective study, participants were roughly 18 to 95 years old, resided in 25 or so geographic areas of the United States, and were enrolled through a virtual design. To assign participants to cohorts, the prospective study relied on clinical history that participants themselves reported in a screening survey and a study questionnaire. Recovered participants in ImmuneRACE Cohort 3 were defined as having two consecutive negative NP/OP PCR tests, clearance from a healthcare professional, or resolution of symptoms. In the prospective study, whole blood, serum and a nasopharyngeal or oropharyngeal swab were collected from each participant by mobile phlebotomists. Prospective study participants could optionally give additional blood draws and questionnaires over a 2-month period. Before DNA extraction, blood samples from the prospective study were shipped at room temperature or frozen. The CDR3 covers 17 residues, taking in both the cysteine and the phenylalanine. The sequence is cut down to CDR3 DNA, 51 bases in frame from base 1. Via the germline V gene (reference sequence), CDR1 is SGHNT and CDR2 YYREEE.

Paper-wide results and their limitations: How much clinical and demographic metadata was included differed by source and by participant, and the metadata was provided uncurated.

In regard to this clone: Its antigen specificity is not known. The junction differs from germline at one of its ends, possibly a read error.

The immunoSEQ Assay, a bias-controlled multiplex PCR, was used to amplify TCRbeta CDR3 regions from genomic DNA. Concerning the study's data processing: The number of nucleated cells in each sample was estimated by amplification of reference gene primers within the assay. Sequence reads were collapsed and filtered to measure the absolute abundance of every unique TCRbeta CDR3 rearrangement. For each sample, productive Simpson clonality was calculated as the square root of Simpson's diversity index across productive rearrangements. As stored in TCRdb, this immuneACCESS dataset retains in-frame rearrangements with V and J assigned. A fraction of the clones does not appear; measured against another copy, unresolved V genes explain less than half of the discrepancy, and the remainder lacks a known reason. That table gives V, J and clone size, and the DNA gave D and trimming. In this sample the table shows roughly 180,000 clones, roughly 85% of which occur a single time. Of the sample, 15% to 20% falls within the top ten clones.

This TCR was sampled from a man aged 55 to 70 who had recovered from COVID-19. Rearrangement joined TRBV5-4 to TRBJ2-2, with TRBD2 matching 15 junction bases. Material: PBMCs or T cells enriched from blood (not recorded which). The base sequence is TGTGTCAGCAGCGCGGGACTAGCGGGGGGCGTCGGCGGGGAGCTGTTTTTT. It codes for CVSSAGLAGGVGGELFF. The reference TRBV5-4 and TRBJ2-2 proteins fill in what lies around the CDR3, so the full variable domain reads ETGVTQSPTHLIKTRGQQVTLRCSSQSGHNTVSWYQQALGQGPQFIFQYYREEENGRGNFPPRFSGLQFPNYSSELNVNALELDDSALYLCVSSAGLAGGVGGELFFGEGSRLTVL.